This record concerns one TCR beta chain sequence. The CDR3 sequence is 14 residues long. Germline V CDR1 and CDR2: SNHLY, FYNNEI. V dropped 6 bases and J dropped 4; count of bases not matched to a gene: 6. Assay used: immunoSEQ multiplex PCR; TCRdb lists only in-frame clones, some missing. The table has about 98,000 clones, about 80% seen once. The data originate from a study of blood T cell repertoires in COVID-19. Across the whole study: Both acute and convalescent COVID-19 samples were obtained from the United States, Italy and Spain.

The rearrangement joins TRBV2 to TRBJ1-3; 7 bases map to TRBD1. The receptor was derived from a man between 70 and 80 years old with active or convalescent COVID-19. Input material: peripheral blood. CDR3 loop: CASRATGRGNTIYF. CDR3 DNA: TGTGCCAGCAGGGCGACAGGGCGCGGAAACACCATATATTTT.